A selection of T cell receptor beta chains follows, all from one sample in a study of human T cells and chemical hapten exposure. TCRdb independently ran MiXCR on the RACE reads; one entry per CDR3 protein. This table has approximately 50,000 distinct CDR3 sequences, approximately 9.6% appearing once. Sample: whole blood, taken in connection with sensitization to the hapten diphenylcyclopropenone (DPC). The receptors were sampled from a woman aged 30 to 39 with alopecia areata. Some clones in this sample may be carry-over from other donors' samples. Both conserved end residues are part of each CDR3. The D gene is left open where the match is weak. Only some rows state a clone size, as once, few, many or a class for expanded clones.

V: TRBV5-1; J: TRBJ1-4; D: TRBD1; size: -; CDR3: CASSQDRVTEKLFF; DNA: TGCGCCAGCAGCCAAGACAGGGTTACTGAAAAACTGTTTTTT
V: TRBV9; J: TRBJ2-3; D: TRBD1; size: many; CDR3: CASSVGPGQGFTDTQYF; DNA: TGTGCCAGCAGCGTAGGACCGGGACAGGGATTCACAGATACGCAGTATTTT
V: TRBV2; J: TRBJ1-2; D: -; size: medium-sized; CDR3: CASSERELDYGYTF; DNA: TGTGCCAGCAGTGAGAGGGAGCTTGACTATGGCTACACCTTC
V: TRBV2; J: TRBJ1-1; D: -; size: many; CDR3: CASNLQFQNTEAFF; DNA: TGTGCCAGCAACCTACAGTTCCAGAACACTGAAGCTTTCTTT
V: TRBV19; J: TRBJ1-1; D: -; size: -; CDR3: CASSLGTLNTEAFF; DNA: TGTGCCAGTAGTCTTGGGACCTTGAACACTGAAGCTTTCTTT
V: TRBV12-3/TRBV12-4; J: TRBJ1-1; D: -; size: many; CDR3: CASSLRGLKNTEAFF; DNA: TGTGCCAGCAGTTTAAGGGGACTGAAGAACACTGAAGCTTTCTTT
V: TRBV20-1; J: TRBJ2-7; D: -; size: many; CDR3: CSAPGGSYEQYF; DNA: TGCAGTGCTCCAGGGGGGTCCTACGAGCAGTACTTC
V: TRBV7-2; J: TRBJ2-6; D: -; size: many; CDR3: CASSLSSGANVLTF; DNA: TGTGCCAGCAGCCTGAGCTCTGGGGCCAACGTCCTGACTTTC
V: TRBV20-1; J: TRBJ2-2; D: -; size: many; CDR3: CGGRKVNTGELFF; DNA: TGTGGGGGGCGGAAGGTTAACACCGGGGAGCTGTTTTTT
V: TRBV19; J: TRBJ2-7; D: -; size: -; CDR3: CASRNSQGYEQYF; DNA: TGTGCCAGTAGAAACTCCCAGGGCTACGAGCAGTACTTC
V: TRBV7-8; J: TRBJ1-2; D: -; size: many; CDR3: CASSLTHRVSTSYTF; DNA: TGTGCCAGCAGCTTAACGCACAGGGTCTCTACGAGCTACACCTTC
V: TRBV10-3; J: TRBJ2-5; D: -; size: -; CDR3: CAISDGQAETQYF; DNA: TGTGCCATCAGTGACGGGCAGGCGGAGACCCAGTACTTC
V: TRBV4-3; J: TRBJ2-3; D: -; size: many; CDR3: CASSQEYPRADTQYF; DNA: TGCGCCAGCAGCCAAGAATACCCCAGGGCAGATACGCAGTATTTT
V: TRBV2; J: TRBJ1-5; D: -; size: many; CDR3: CASNRVYNQPQHF; DNA: TGTGCCAGCAACAGGGTTTACAATCAGCCCCAGCATTTT
V: TRBV28; J: TRBJ2-3; D: -; size: medium-sized; CDR3: CASSLYGGARYTQYF; DNA: TGTGCCAGCAGTTTGTATGGTGGGGCGCGGTATACGCAGTATTTT
V: TRBV29-1; J: TRBJ2-7; D: TRBD2; size: many; CDR3: CSVREAVWEQYF; DNA: TGCAGCGTTCGGGAGGCAGTCTGGGAGCAGTACTTC
V: TRBV4-3; J: TRBJ1-5; D: TRBD1; size: few; CDR3: CASSQRTGAWPQHF; DNA: TGCGCCAGCAGCCAGAGGACAGGGGCCTGGCCCCAGCATTTT
V: TRBV5-4; J: TRBJ1-1; D: -; size: -; CDR3: CATEEMNTEAFF; DNA: TGTGCCACCGAGGAAATGAACACTGAAGCTTTCTTT
V: TRBV4-2; J: TRBJ1-5; D: -; size: many; CDR3: CASSQVDSNQPQHF; DNA: TGTGCCAGCAGCCAAGTCGACAGCAATCAGCCCCAGCATTTT
V: TRBV5-1; J: TRBJ2-5; D: -; size: few; CDR3: CASSLAGGAETQYF; DNA: TGCGCCAGCAGCTTGGCCGGAGGCGCGGAGACCCAGTACTTC